A single sample gave rise to the 28 T cell receptor beta chains below, sequenced in a study of neoadjuvant anti-PD-1 for oral cavity cancer. This sample's time point: after neoadjuvant nivolumab, at surgical resection. Sequencing was performed with immunoSEQ multiplex PCR; in TCRdb, only in-frame clones are kept and a portion is missing. The data show tens of thousands of clones, 77% seen once. The sample consisted of PBMCs, taken after nivolumab (anti-PD-1) treatment. The receptor source for this set is a person between 40 and 85 years old with oral cavity squamous cell carcinoma.

This clone was recorded once. The rearrangement uses TRBV11-2 and TRBJ2-7, with a weak D call TRBD1 (6 bases). Trimming pared 0 bases from V and 7 bases from J, leaving 16 bases between. The germline CDR1 and CDR2 sequences are SGHAT and FQNNGV. The CDR3 sequence is 15 residues long. For the CDR3, the DNA is TGTGCCAGCAGCTTAGACGGGACACCCGTCTCTGAGCAGTACTTC. This gives the protein CASSLDGTPVSEQYF.

This rearrangement joins TRBV29-1 to TRBJ2-3; D may be TRBD2 (6 bases). This CDR3 contains 16 residues. Trimming removed 4 bases from V and 4 bases from J, with 21 bases in between. CDR1 is SQVTM, CDR2 ANQGSEA, per germline. The CDR3 DNA reads as TGCAGCGTTGTAATGACTACCGGGGGAGTGGCAGATACGCAGTATTTT. As protein: CSVVMTTGGVADTQYF.

The V gene is TRBV18, the J gene TRBJ2-7; 9 bases are shared with TRBD1. The CDR3 consists of 16 residues. The germline gives CDR1 KGHSH, CDR2 LQKENI. V shed 3 bases and J 6 bases; nucleotides not matched to a gene: 12. The CDR3 nucleotides are TGTGCCAGCTCACCCCTCCCGGGGACAGGGTATTCCGAGCAGTACTTC. Translating it yields CASSPLPGTGYSEQYF.

The chain recombines TRBV30 with TRBJ2-7, with TRBD2 matching 8 bases. Germline CDR1 GTSNPN, CDR2 SVGIG (reference sequence). V trimming: 0 bases; J trimming: 3 bases; junction bases outside the gene matches: 16. The CDR3 is 18 amino acids. CDR3 protein: CAWSVPPLLAGRFYEQYF. For the CDR3, the DNA is TGTGCCTGGAGTGTACCCCCACTGCTAGCGGGTCGTTTCTACGAGCAGTACTTC.

This clone has more than one count but fewer than ten. The gene calls are TRBV19 and TRBJ1-2, with TRBD1 as a possible D gene (6 bases). Germline CDR1 is LNHDA and CDR2 is SQIVND (reference sequence). This CDR3 has 14 amino acids. V was cut by 2 bases and J by 6 bases, with 13 bases left in between. The CDR3 is CASSINYREHGYTF. As DNA, the CDR3 is TGTGCCAGTAGTATAAATTACAGGGAACATGGCTACACCTTC.

The chain employs TRBV5-6 and TRBJ2-3; TRBD1 matches at 8 bases. CDR1 and CDR2 (germline): SGHDT, YYEEEE. V dropped 3 bases and J dropped 3; count of bases not matched to a gene: 0. CDR3 length: 13 amino acids. CDR3 sequence: CASSWTGTDTQYF. CDR3 in DNA: TGTGCCAGCAGCTGGACAGGGACAGATACGCAGTATTTT.

The rearrangement links TRBV30 to TRBJ1-2; TRBD1 agrees at 9 bases. The CDR3 length is 12 residues. V gave up 4 bases and J gave up 6 bases; unmatched junction bases: 3. Germline V lookup: CDR1 GTSNPN, CDR2 SVGIG (reference sequence). CDR3: CAWTRQGDGYTF. In nucleotides, the CDR3 is TGTGCCTGGACGAGACAGGGGGATGGCTACACCTTC.

The chain has TRBV5-4 and TRBJ1-5; 9 positions match TRBD1. The CDR3 consists of 14 residues. Germline loops: CDR1 SGHNT, CDR2 YYREEE (reference sequence). V shed 4 bases and J 4 bases; nucleotides not matched to a gene: 3. CDR3 coding DNA: TGTGCCAGCAGCCCCGGACAGGGGAATCAGCCCCAGCATTTT. Amino acid sequence: CASSPGQGNQPQHF. Together with reference TRBV5-4 and TRBJ1-5, the CDR3 gives the full variable domain: ETGVTQSPTHLIKTRGQQVTLRCSSQSGHNTVSWYQQALGQGPQFIFQYYREEENGRGNFPPRFSGLQFPNYSSELNVNALELDDSALYLCASSPGQGNQPQHFGDGTRLSIL.

The chain carries TRBV5-1 and TRBJ2-5; D is unresolved. The CDR3 is 15 residues long. V dropped 0 bases and J dropped 5 bases, with 14 bases sitting between them. CDR1 and CDR2 from the germline V gene are SGHRS and YFSETQ. The CDR3, as DNA: TGCGCCAGCAGCTTGGCCCCCGCGATCGAGGAGACCCAGTACTTC. Translating it yields CASSLAPAIEETQYF.

This chain connects TRBV11-3 to TRBJ1-1; 9 bases map to TRBD1. V shed 3 bases and J 4 bases; nucleotides not matched to a gene: 3. This CDR3 is built from 14 residues. Germline lookup yields CDR1 SGHNT and CDR2 YENEEA. CDR3 region: CASSFGQGSTEAFF. The CDR3 coding sequence is TGTGCCAGCAGCTTCGGACAGGGGAGCACTGAAGCTTTCTTT. The variable domain in full, completed from reference TRBV11-3 and TRBJ1-1, reads EAGVVQSPRYKIIEKKQPVAFWCNPISGHNTLYWYLQNLGQGPELLIRYENEEAVDDSQLPKDRFSAERLKGVDSTLKIQPAELGDSAVYLCASSFGQGSTEAFFGQGTRLTVV.

This chain joins TRBV9 and TRBJ1-4; 8 bases are a match to TRBD1. J gave up 7 bases and V 5 bases, and 4 bases lay outside the gene matches. Germline V gene data show CDR1 as SGDLS and CDR2 as YYNGEE. This CDR3 has 13 amino acids. The CDR3 DNA reads as TGTGCCAGCAGGGGGACAGGAAGTGAAAAACTGTTTTTT. Translation: CASRGTGSEKLFF.

This chain joins TRBV28 and TRBJ1-3, with D unresolved. V lost 11 bases and J 2 bases, leaving 16 bases between the germline ends. The CDR3 length is 14 residues. Germline CDR1 reads MDHEN; CDR2 reads SYDVKM. CDR3 loop: CAVPSPSAGNTIYF. The CDR3 coding sequence is TGTGCCGTGCCCTCACCGTCAGCTGGAAACACCATATATTTT.

The chain recombines TRBV9 with TRBJ1-6; possibly TRBD1 for D (5 bases). V was clipped by 0 bases and J by 5 bases, with 15 bases between them. CDR3 length: 17 residues. CDR1 is SGDLS, CDR2 YYNGEE, per germline. The CDR3: CASSVGSGGGDNSPLHF. In DNA, the CDR3 is TGTGCCAGCAGCGTAGGGAGCGGGGGAGGTGATAATTCACCCCTCCACTTT.

V is TRBV6-1 and J is TRBJ2-4; 7 nucleotides align to TRBD2. Germline CDR1 is MNHNS and CDR2 is SASEGT. The CDR3 runs to 15 residues. V lost 3 bases and J lost 1; bases outside the gene matches: 3. CDR3 coding DNA: TGTGCCAGCAGTGACGGGGGGAGGGCCAAAAACATTCAGTACTTC. Its protein is CASSDGGRAKNIQYF.

The chain carries TRBV27 and TRBJ2-7; tentative D call: TRBD1 (5 bases). CDR3 size: 14 residues. V lost 4 bases and J 3 bases, leaving 13 bases between the germline ends. CDR1 and CDR2 from the germline V gene are MNHEY and SMNVEV (reference sequence). The CDR3 DNA reads as TGTGCCAGCAGTTCGACAGTGGCTAACTACGAGCAGTACTTC. Its translation is CASSSTVANYEQYF.

This chain connects TRBV4-2 to TRBJ1-4, with a weak D call TRBD1 (5 bases). The length of the CDR3 is 13 residues. Germline CDR1 and CDR2: LGHNA and YNFKEQ. V was cut by 4 bases and J by 8 bases, with 11 bases left in between. The CDR3 protein is CASSLPGKEKLFF. The CDR3 region has the DNA TGTGCCAGCAGCCTCCCAGGGAAGGAAAAACTGTTTTTT.

The genes are TRBV29-1 and TRBJ1-2, with no clear D. Trimming removed 4 bases from V and 0 bases from J, with 12 bases in between. The CDR3 extends over 14 amino acids. In germline, CDR1 is SQVTM, CDR2 ANQGSEA. CDR3 coding DNA: TGCAGCGTTGTGGTCACGATCACTAACTATGGCTACACCTTC. It yields the protein CSVVVTITNYGYTF. Together with reference TRBV29-1 and TRBJ1-2, the CDR3 gives the full variable domain: SAVISQKPSRDICQRGTSLTIQCQVDSQVTMMFWYRQQPGQSLTLIATANQGSEATYESGFVIDKFPISRPNLTFSTLTVSNMSPEDSSIYLCSVVVTITNYGYTFGSGTRLTVV.

Comments on this clone: One end of the junction varies from germline; a read error may be responsible. This sequence joins TRBV2 and TRBJ1-2; D gene uncertain. Per the germline V gene, CDR1 is SNHLY and CDR2 is FYNNEI. The CDR3 runs 11 residues. CDR3 residues: CGRPGAQGYTF. As DNA, the CDR3 is TGCGGCAGACCCGGCGCCCAAGGCTACACCTTC.

The chain links TRBV9 to TRBJ1-1; 7 positions match TRBD1. CDR1 SGDLS and CDR2 YYNGEE come from the germline V gene. The CDR3 runs to 15 residues. Trimming cost V 3 bases and J 0 bases; bases outside gene matches: 5. The CDR3 here is CASSAPQGMNTEAFF. Written as DNA, the CDR3 is TGTGCCAGCAGCGCACCACAGGGGATGAACACTGAAGCTTTCTTT.

J is TRBJ1-5 and V is TRBV15; TRBD1 matches 7 bases. There are 15 residues in the CDR3. Germline lookup yields CDR1 LNHNV and CDR2 YYDKDF (reference sequence). Trimming at V came to 5 bases and at J to 0 bases, leaving 4 bases not matched to a gene. CDR3 sequence (DNA): TGTGCCACCAGCGTCAGACAGGGTAGCAATCAGCCCCAGCATTTT. Amino acid sequence: CATSVRQGSNQPQHF.

The chain has TRBV5-6 and TRBJ2-3; D unresolved. CDR3 length: 16 residues. In germline, CDR1 is SGHDT, CDR2 YYEEEE. Trimming stripped 4 bases from V and 0 bases from J, with 15 bases between. CDR3 sequence (DNA): TGTGCCAGCAGCGAACGAGGTGGGCTTAGCACAGATACGCAGTATTTT. It specifies CASSERGGLSTDTQYF.

V and J are TRBV2 and TRBJ2-5, with D tentatively TRBD1 (6 bases). Germline V CDR1 and CDR2: SNHLY, FYNNEI. The V and J ends lost 4 bases and 2 bases respectively, with 17 bases between them. The CDR3 contains 16 residues. DNA of the CDR3: TGTGCCAGCAGTGTTGTTAAGGGTAGGGGGCAAGAGACCCAGTACTTC. Its protein product is CASSVVKGRGQETQYF.

With regard to this clone: One end of the junction does not line up with germline, which may come from a read error. J is TRBJ2-3 and V is TRBV5-1; TRBD2 aligns across 7 bases. Per the germline V gene, CDR1 is SGHRS and CDR2 is YFSETQ. The CDR3 extends over 17 amino acids. In DNA form, the CDR3 reads TGCGCCAGCAGCTCCGGCCGGGGGAGGGCGGCCTCAGAGACGCAGTATTTT. Translated: CASSSGRGRAASETQYF.

CDR3 bases: TGTGCCAGCAGTACAGTAGCGGTCCGGGGAGGACAAGAGACCCAGTACTTC. Residues: CASSTVAVRGGQETQYF. The gene calls are TRBV27 and TRBJ2-5; D is perhaps TRBD2 (6 bases). V gave up 5 bases and J gave up 2 bases, with 21 bases separating them. Germline assignment: CDR1 MNHEY and CDR2 SMNVEV (reference sequence). The CDR3 loop spans 17 amino acids.

V is TRBV5-5 and J is TRBJ2-1; TRBD1 aligns across 11 bases. The V and J ends lost 4 bases and 8 bases, in that order; junction bases with no gene match: 20. The length of the CDR3 is 19 residues. The germline V gene has CDR1 SGHKS and CDR2 YYEKEE (reference sequence). The CDR3 sequence: CASSKRDRGAKQLADEQFF. CDR3 bases: TGTGCCAGCAGCAAACGGGACAGGGGGGCAAAACAGTTGGCCGATGAGCAGTTCTTC.

The sample holds one count of this clone. The J gene is TRBJ2-2, the V gene TRBV9, with D hard to call. Per germline, CDR1 SGDLS and CDR2 YYNGEE. The CDR3 sequence is 18 residues long. Trimming shortened V by 0 bases and J by 0 bases, and 15 bases separated the two germline ends. CDR3 region: CASSVASSHSANTGELFF. CDR3 nucleotides: TGTGCCAGCAGCGTAGCCTCAAGTCACAGCGCGAACACCGGGGAGCTGTTTTTT.

The chain recombines TRBV11-2 with TRBJ2-5; the D is unclear. This CDR3 contains 12 residues. Germline-derived CDR1 and CDR2 are SGHAT and FQNNGV. Between the trimmed V and J ends, which lost 4 bases and 5 bases, there was a span of 8 bases. The CDR3 loop reads CASSSLGETQYF. CDR3 DNA sequence: TGTGCCAGCAGCTCATTGGGGGAGACCCAGTACTTC.

The sample holds a few counts of this clone. This chain links TRBV11-2 with TRBJ2-7; 14 bases are shared with TRBD2. Germline loops: CDR1 SGHAT, CDR2 FQNNGV. The CDR3 spans 16 residues. The junction had 0 bases not matched to a gene; V was cut back by 0 bases and J by 2 bases. CDR3 residues: CASSLETSGRAYEQYF. Here the CDR3 DNA reads TGTGCCAGCAGCTTAGAGACTAGCGGGAGGGCCTACGAGCAGTACTTC.